This T cell receptor beta chain came from a study of cytomegalovirus exposure and HLA in healthy donors. Study observations and caveats: Confirmation was obtained in vitro that a few CMV-associated chains are specific for CMV antigens.

In regard to this clone: Its target is not known.

Germline V gene data show CDR1 as MNHEY and CDR2 as SVGAGI. V was shortened by 4 bases and J by 5 bases, with 5 bases between the two germline ends. CDR3 size: 11 residues. PCR primers comprised 60 Vbeta and 13 Jbeta primers. This table comes from immunoSEQ multiplex PCR, and its TCRdb copy is limited to in-frame clones, with some not included. The data contain under 150,000 clones, over 75% of them singletons. This TCR came from a woman in her thirties in good health and CMV-seropositive. Sequenced material: PBMCs. V usage is TRBV6-5 and J usage is TRBJ2-5, with D uncertain. CDR3 nucleotides: TGTGCCAGCAGTTCCGGGGAGACCCAGTACTTC. Translated: CASSSGETQYF.